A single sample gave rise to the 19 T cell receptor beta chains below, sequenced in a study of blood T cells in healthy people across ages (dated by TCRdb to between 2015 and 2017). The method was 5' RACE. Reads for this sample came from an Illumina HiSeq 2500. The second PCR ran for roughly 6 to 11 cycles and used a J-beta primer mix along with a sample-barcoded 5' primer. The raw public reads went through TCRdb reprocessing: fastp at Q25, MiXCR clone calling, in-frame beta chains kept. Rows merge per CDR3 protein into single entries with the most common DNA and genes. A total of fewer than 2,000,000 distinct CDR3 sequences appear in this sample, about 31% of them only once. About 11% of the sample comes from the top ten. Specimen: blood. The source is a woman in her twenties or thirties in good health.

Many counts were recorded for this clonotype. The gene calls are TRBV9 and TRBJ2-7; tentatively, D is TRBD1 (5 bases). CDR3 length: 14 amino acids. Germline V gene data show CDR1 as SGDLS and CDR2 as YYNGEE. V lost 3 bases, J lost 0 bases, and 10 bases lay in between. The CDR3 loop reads CASSAGYNSYEQYF. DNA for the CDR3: TGTGCCAGCAGCGCAGGGTATAACTCCTACGAGCAGTACTTC.

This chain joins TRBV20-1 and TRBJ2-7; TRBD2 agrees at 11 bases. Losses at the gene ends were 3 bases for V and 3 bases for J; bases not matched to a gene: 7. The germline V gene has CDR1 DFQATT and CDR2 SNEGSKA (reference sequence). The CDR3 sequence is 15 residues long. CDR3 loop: CSASKGLAGNYEQYF. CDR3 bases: TGCAGTGCTAGTAAAGGACTAGCGGGCAACTACGAGCAGTACTTC.

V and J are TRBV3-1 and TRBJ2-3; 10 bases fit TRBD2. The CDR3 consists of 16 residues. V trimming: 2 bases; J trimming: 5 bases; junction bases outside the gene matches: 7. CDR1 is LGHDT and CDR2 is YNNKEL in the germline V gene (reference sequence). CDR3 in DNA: TGTGCCAGCAGCCAAAGGACTAGCGGAGCAGTAGATACGCAGTATTTT. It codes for CASSQRTSGAVDTQYF.

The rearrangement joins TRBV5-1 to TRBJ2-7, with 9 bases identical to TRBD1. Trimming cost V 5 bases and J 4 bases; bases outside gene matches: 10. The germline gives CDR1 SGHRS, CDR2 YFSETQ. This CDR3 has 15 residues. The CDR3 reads CASSTTTGGRYEQYF. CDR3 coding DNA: TGCGCCAGCAGTACGACCACAGGGGGCAGGTACGAGCAGTACTTC. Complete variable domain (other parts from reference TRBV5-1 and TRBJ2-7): KAGVTQTPRYLIKTRGQQVTLSCSPISGHRSVSWYQQTPGQGLQFLFEYFSETQRNKGNFPGRFSGRQFSNSRSEMNVSTLELGDSALYLCASSTTTGGRYEQYFGPGTRLTVT.

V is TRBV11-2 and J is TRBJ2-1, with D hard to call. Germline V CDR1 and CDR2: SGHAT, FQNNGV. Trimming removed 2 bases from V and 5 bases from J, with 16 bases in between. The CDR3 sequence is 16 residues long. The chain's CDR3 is CASSLLDPESNNEQFF. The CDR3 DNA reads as TGTGCCAGCAGCTTATTGGATCCCGAGAGCAACAATGAGCAGTTCTTC.

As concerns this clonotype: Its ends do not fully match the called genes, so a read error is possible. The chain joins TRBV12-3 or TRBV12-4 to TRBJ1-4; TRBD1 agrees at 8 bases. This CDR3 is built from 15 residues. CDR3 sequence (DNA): TGTGCCAGCAGTTCAACAGGGGGAATCAATGAAAAACGGTTTTTT. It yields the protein CASSSTGGINEKRFF.

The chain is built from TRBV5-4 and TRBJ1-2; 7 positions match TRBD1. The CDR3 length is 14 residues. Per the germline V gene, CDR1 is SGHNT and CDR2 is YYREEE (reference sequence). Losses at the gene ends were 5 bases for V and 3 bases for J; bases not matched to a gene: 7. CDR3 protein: CASRPDRLDYGYTF. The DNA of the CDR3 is TGTGCCAGCAGGCCGGACAGGTTGGACTATGGCTACACCTTC.

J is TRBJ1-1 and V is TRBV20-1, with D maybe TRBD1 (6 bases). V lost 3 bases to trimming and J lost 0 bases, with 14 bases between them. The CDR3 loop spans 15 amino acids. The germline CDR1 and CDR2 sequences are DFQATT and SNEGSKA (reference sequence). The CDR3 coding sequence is TGCAGTGCTAGTTCCCCCGGACAGATGAACACTGAAGCTTTCTTT. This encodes CSASSPGQMNTEAFF.

The CDR3 protein is CSARGEAPTGELFF. The CDR3 region has the DNA TGCAGTGCTAGAGGGGAGGCCCCAACCGGGGAGCTGTTTTTT. The rearrangement uses TRBV20-1 and TRBJ2-2; D may be TRBD2 (6 bases). V gave up 1 base and J gave up 5 bases, with 11 bases separating them. This CDR3 region has 14 residues. In germline, CDR1 is DFQATT, CDR2 SNEGSKA (reference sequence).

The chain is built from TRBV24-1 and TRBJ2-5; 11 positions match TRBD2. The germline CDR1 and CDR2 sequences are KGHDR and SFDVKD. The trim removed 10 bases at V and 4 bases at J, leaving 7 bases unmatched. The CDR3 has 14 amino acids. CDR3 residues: CATGTSGGAETQYF. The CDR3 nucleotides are TGTGCCACTGGGACTAGCGGTGGCGCAGAGACCCAGTACTTC.

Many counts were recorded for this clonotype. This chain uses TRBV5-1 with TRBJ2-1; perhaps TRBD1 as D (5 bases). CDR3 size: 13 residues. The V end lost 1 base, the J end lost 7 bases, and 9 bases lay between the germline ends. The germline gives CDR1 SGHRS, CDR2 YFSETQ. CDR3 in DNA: TGCGCCAGCAGCTTGCAGGGTTTGAATGAGCAGTTCTTC. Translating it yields CASSLQGLNEQFF.

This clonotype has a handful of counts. The CDR3 DNA follows: TGTGCCAGCTCCACCTCGAGTGATACGCAGTATTTT. Protein product: CASSTSSDTQYF. The chain is built from TRBV18 and TRBJ2-3; the D is unclear. This CDR3 spans 12 amino acids. The V gene's germline CDR1 is KGHSH and CDR2 LQKENI. V gave up 6 bases and J gave up 6 bases, with 10 bases separating them.

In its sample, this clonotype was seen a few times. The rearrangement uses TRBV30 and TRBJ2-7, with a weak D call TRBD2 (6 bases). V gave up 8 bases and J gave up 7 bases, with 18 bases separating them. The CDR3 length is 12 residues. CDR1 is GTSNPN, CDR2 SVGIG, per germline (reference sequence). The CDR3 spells CAARDSVGEQYF. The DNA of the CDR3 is TGTGCCGCCCGGGACTCGGTTGGGGAGCAGTACTTC.

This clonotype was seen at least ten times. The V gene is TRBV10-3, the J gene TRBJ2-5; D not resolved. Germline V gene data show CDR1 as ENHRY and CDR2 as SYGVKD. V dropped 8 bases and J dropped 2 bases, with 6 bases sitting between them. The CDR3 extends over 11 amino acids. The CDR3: CAIGVQETQYF. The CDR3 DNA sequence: TGTGCCATCGGGGTACAAGAGACCCAGTACTTC.

The CDR3 DNA sequence: TGTGCCAGCTCACCTCCCAGGGGGGGCGGAAAGAACACTGAAGCTTTCTTT. It codes for CASSPPRGGGKNTEAFF. The chain employs TRBV18 and TRBJ1-1; 7 bases fit TRBD1. CDR3 length: 17 amino acids. Trimming removed 3 bases from V and 1 base from J; junction bases left unmatched: 11. Germline V gene data show CDR1 as KGHSH and CDR2 as LQKENI.

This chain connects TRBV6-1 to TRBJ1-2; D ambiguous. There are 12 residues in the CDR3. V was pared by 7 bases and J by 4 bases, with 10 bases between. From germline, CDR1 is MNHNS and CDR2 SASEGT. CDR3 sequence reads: CASKDRGYGYTF. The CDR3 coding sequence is TGTGCCAGCAAGGACCGGGGCTATGGCTACACCTTC.

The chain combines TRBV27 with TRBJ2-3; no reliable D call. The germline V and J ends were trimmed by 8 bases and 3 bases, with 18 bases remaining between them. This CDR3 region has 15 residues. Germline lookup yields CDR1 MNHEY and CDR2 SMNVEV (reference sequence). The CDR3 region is CASRSPSVGTDTQYF. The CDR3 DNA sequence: TGTGCCAGCCGCTCGCCCTCGGTGGGGACAGATACGCAGTATTTT.

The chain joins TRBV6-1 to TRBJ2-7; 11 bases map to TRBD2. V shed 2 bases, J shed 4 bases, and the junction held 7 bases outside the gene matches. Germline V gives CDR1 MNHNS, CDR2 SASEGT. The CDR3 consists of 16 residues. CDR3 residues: CASSEQITSGSYEQYF. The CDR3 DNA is TGTGCCAGCAGTGAACAAATCACTAGCGGGAGTTACGAGCAGTACTTC.

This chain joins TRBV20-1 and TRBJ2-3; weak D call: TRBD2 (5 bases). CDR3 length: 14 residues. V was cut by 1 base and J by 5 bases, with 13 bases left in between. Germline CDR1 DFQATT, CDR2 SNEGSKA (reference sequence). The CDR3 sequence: CSARGGPAGDTQYF. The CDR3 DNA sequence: TGCAGTGCTAGAGGTGGGCCCGCGGGAGATACGCAGTATTTT.